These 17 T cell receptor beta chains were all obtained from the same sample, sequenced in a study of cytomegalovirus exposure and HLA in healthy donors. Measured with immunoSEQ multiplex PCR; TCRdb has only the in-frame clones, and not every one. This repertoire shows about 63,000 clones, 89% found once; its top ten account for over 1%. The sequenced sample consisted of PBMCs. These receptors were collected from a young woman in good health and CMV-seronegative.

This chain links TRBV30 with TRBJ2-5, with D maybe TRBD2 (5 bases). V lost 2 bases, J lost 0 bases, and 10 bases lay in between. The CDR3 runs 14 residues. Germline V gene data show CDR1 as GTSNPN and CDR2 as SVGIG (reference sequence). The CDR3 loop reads CAWSRGFYQETQYF. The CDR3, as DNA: TGTGCCTGGAGTCGGGGTTTCTACCAAGAGACCCAGTACTTC.

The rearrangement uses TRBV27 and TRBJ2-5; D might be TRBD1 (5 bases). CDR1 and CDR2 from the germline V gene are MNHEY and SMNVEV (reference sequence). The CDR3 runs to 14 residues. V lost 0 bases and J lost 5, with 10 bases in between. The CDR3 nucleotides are TGTGCCAGCAGTTTATCGCAGGGTTACGAGACCCAGTACTTC. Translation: CASSLSQGYETQYF.

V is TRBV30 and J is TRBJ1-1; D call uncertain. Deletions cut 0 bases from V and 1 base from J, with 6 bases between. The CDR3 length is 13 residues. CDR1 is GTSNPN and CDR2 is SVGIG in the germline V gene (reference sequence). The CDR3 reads CAWSVGSNTEAFF. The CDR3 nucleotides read TGTGCCTGGAGTGTCGGTTCGAACACTGAAGCTTTCTTT.

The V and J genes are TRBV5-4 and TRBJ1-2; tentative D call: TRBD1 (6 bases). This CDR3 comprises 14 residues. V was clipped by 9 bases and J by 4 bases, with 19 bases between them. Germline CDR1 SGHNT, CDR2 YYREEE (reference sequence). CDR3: CATTAFRQVYGYTF. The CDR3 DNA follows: TGTGCCACCACAGCTTTCAGACAGGTCTATGGCTACACCTTC. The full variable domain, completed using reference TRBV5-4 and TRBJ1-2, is ETGVTQSPTHLIKTRGQQVTLRCSSQSGHNTVSWYQQALGQGPQFIFQYYREEENGRGNFPPRFSGLQFPNYSSELNVNALELDDSALYLCATTAFRQVYGYTFGSGTRLTVV.

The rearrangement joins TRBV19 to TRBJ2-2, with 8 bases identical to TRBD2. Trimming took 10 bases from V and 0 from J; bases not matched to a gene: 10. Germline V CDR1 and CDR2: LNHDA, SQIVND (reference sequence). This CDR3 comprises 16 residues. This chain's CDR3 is CATTQGSGANTGELFF. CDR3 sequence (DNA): TGTGCCACCACTCAGGGTAGCGGGGCGAACACCGGGGAGCTGTTTTTT.

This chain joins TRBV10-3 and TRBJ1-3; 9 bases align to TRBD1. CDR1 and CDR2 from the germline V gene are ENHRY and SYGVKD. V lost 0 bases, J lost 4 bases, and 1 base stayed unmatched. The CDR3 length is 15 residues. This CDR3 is CAISESTGGGNTIYF. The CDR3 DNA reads TGTGCCATCAGTGAGTCTACAGGGGGCGGAAACACCATATATTTT.

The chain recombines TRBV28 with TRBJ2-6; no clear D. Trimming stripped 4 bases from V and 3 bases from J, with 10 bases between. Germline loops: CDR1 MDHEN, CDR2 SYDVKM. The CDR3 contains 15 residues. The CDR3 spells CASSSAGRGANVLTF. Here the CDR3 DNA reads TGTGCCAGCAGTTCGGCAGGTCGTGGGGCCAACGTCCTGACTTTC.

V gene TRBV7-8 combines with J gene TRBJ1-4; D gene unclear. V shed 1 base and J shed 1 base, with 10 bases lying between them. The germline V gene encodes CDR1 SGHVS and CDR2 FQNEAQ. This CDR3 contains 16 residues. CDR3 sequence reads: CASSLESSGTNEKLFF. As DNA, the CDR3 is TGTGCCAGCAGCTTAGAGTCGTCCGGAACTAATGAAAAACTGTTTTTT.

Written as DNA, the CDR3 is TGTGCCAGCAGTGGACAGCCTACCGGGGAGCTGTTTTTT. Translation gives CASSGQPTGELFF. The rearrangement joins TRBV28 to TRBJ2-2; D is perhaps TRBD1 (6 bases). Germline V gene lookup returns CDR1 MDHEN and CDR2 SYDVKM. V was pared by 5 bases and J by 5 bases, with 9 bases between. CDR3 length: 13 amino acids. The full variable domain, rest sourced from reference TRBV28 and TRBJ2-2, is DVKVTQSSRYLVKRTGEKVFLECVQDMDHENMFWYRQDPGLGLRLIYFSYDVKMKEKGDIPEGYSVSREKKERFSLILESASTNQTSMYLCASSGQPTGELFFGEGSRLTVL.

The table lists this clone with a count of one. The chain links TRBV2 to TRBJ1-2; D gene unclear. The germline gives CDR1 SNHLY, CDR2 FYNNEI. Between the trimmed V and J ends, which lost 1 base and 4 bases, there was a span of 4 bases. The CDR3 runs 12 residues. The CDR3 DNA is TGTGCCAGCAGTGAAGACTCCTATGGCTACACCTTC. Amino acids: CASSEDSYGYTF.

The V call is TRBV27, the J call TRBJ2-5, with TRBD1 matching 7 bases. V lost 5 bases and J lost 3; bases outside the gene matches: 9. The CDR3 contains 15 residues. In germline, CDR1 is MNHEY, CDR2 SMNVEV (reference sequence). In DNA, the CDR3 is TGTGCCAGCAGTCTTCTAGGGCAGGGGGAAGAGACCCAGTACTTC. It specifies CASSLLGQGEETQYF.

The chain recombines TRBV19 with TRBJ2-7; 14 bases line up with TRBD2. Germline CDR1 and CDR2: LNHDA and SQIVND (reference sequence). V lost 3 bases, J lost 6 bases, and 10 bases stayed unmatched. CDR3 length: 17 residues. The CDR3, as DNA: TGTGCCAGTAGTATTCAGGGACTAGCGGGGGAGAGCTCCGAGCAGTACTTC. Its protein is CASSIQGLAGESSEQYF.

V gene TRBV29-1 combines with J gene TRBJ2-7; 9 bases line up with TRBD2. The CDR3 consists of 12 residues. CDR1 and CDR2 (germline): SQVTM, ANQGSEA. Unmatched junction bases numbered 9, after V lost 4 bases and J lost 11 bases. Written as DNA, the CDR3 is TGCAGCGTTGGAGTATTAGCGGGAGTTGAGTACTTC. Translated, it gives CSVGVLAGVEYF.

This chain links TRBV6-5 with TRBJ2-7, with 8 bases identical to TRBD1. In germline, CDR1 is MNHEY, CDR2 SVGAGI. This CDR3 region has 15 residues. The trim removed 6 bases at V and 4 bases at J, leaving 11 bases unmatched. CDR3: CASRLTGQEAYEQYF. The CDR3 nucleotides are TGTGCCAGCAGACTGACGGGACAGGAAGCATACGAGCAGTACTTC.

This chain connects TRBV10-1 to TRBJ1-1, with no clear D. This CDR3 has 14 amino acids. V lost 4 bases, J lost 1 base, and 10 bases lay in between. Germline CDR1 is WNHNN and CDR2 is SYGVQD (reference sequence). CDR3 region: CASSVQVGNTEAFF. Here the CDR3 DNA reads TGCGCCAGCAGTGTGCAGGTCGGGAACACTGAAGCTTTCTTT.

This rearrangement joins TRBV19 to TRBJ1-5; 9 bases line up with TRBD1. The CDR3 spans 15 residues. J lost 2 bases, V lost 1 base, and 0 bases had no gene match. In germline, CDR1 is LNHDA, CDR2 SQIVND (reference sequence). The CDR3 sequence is CASSIGQGGNQPQHF. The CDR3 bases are TGTGCCAGTAGTATAGGACAGGGGGGCAATCAGCCCCAGCATTTT.

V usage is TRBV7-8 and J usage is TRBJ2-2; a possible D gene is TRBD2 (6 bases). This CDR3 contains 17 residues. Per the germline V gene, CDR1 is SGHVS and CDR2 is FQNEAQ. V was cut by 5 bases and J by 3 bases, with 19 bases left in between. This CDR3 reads CASSPSVGRLDTGELFF. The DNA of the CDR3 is TGTGCCAGCAGCCCCAGCGTTGGGAGGTTGGACACCGGGGAGCTGTTTTTT. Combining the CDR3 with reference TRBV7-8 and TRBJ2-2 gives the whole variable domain GAGVSQSPRYKVAKRGQDVALRCDPISGHVSLFWYQQALGQGPEFLTYFQNEAQLDKSGLPSDRFFAERPEGSVSTLKIQRTQQEDSAVYLCASSPSVGRLDTGELFFGEGSRLTVL.